Described below is a single T cell receptor beta chain sequence and its context. These data originate in a study of blood T cell repertoires in COVID-19. On the study more broadly: COVID-19 samples, acute and convalescent, were from the United States, Italy and Spain.

The CDR3 covers 14 residues. V was trimmed by 4 bases and J by 4 bases, leaving 16 bases between them. Germline V CDR1 and CDR2: GTSNPN, SVGIG (reference sequence). Here immunoSEQ multiplex PCR was the method, and the copy in TCRdb shows in-frame clones only, minus some. The table lists over 25,000 clones, 85% to 90% of them singletons. Source material: peripheral blood. The sequence was obtained from a man aged 60-69 years with acute or convalescent COVID-19. This chain connects TRBV30 to TRBJ1-1, with D hard to call. This chain's CDR3 is CAWKVGLQITEAFF. DNA for the CDR3: TGTGCCTGGAAAGTCGGACTACAAATCACTGAAGCTTTCTTT.